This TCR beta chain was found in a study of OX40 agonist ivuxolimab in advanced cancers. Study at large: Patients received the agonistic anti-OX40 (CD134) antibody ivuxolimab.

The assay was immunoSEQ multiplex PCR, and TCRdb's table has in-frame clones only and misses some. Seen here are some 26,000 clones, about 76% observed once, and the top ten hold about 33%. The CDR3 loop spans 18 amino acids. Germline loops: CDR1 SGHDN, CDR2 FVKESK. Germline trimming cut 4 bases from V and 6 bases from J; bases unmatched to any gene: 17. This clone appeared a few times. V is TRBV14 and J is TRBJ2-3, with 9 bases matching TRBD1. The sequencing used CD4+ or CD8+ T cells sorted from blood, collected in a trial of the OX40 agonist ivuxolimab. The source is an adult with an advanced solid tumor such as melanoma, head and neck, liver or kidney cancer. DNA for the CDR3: TGTGCCAGCAGCCGAACCCTTGCGGGACAGGGCCTTTTGGATACGCAGTATTTT. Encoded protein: CASSRTLAGQGLLDTQYF.